One and the same sample provided the 18 T cell receptor beta chains below, sequenced in a study of OX40 agonist ivuxolimab in advanced cancers. Assay used: immunoSEQ multiplex PCR; TCRdb lists only in-frame clones, some missing. The sample includes nearly 90,000 clones, about 87% of them seen just once. Here the sequenced sample was CD4+ or CD8+ T cells sorted from blood, taken in a trial of the OX40 agonist ivuxolimab. The receptors here all came from an adult with an advanced solid tumor such as melanoma, head and neck, liver or kidney cancer.

The V gene is TRBV27, the J gene TRBJ2-1; 8 bases fit TRBD2. Germline loops: CDR1 MNHEY, CDR2 SMNVEV (reference sequence). Losses at the gene ends were 3 bases for V and 7 bases for J; bases not matched to a gene: 11. The CDR3 has 16 residues. The CDR3, as DNA: TGTGCCAGCAGTTTCTACGACAAGCGGGAGAAAAATGAGCAGTTCTTC. Its translation is CASSFYDKREKNEQFF.

J is TRBJ1-1 and V is TRBV27; no clear D gene. The germline CDR1 and CDR2 sequences are MNHEY and SMNVEV (reference sequence). The CDR3 spans 13 residues. The CDR3 sequence is CASRGGMNTEAFF. The CDR3, as DNA: TGTGCATCCCGAGGAGGAATGAACACTGAAGCTTTCTTT.

The CDR3 coding sequence is TGTGCCAGCAGCTTAGCCAAAAATACAGATACGCAGTATTTT. Amino acid sequence: CASSLAKNTDTQYF. The chain carries TRBV7-9 and TRBJ2-3; D remains unclear. The V gene lost 0 bases and the J gene lost 3 bases, with 7 bases spanning the gap. From germline, CDR1 is SEHNR and CDR2 FQNEAQ (reference sequence). The CDR3 spans 14 residues.

The J gene is TRBJ2-3, the V gene TRBV30, with TRBD2 identical over 14 bases. This CDR3 comprises 18 residues. V gave up 2 bases and J gave up 5 bases; unmatched junction bases: 12. Germline V gives CDR1 GTSNPN, CDR2 SVGIG (reference sequence). The CDR3 region has the DNA TGTGCCTGGAGTCTAATCCCCACGACTAGCGGGGGGGGAGATACGCAGTATTTT. Protein product: CAWSLIPTTSGGGDTQYF.

The rearrangement uses TRBV5-1 and TRBJ1-1, with D tentatively TRBD1 (5 bases). CDR1 SGHRS and CDR2 YFSETQ come from the germline V gene. Trimming took off 4 bases at V and 3 bases at J, with 10 bases between the two ends. This CDR3 spans 13 amino acids. The CDR3 bases are TGCGCCAGCAGCCAGGGTCGGGACACTGAAGCTTTCTTT. This codes for CASSQGRDTEAFF. The whole variable domain, remainder taken from reference TRBV5-1 and TRBJ1-1, is KAGVTQTPRYLIKTRGQQVTLSCSPISGHRSVSWYQQTPGQGLQFLFEYFSETQRNKGNFPGRFSGRQFSNSRSEMNVSTLELGDSALYLCASSQGRDTEAFFGQGTRLTVV.

The chain joins TRBV19 to TRBJ2-6; no firm D call. V was shortened by 3 bases and J by 1 base, with 7 bases between the two germline ends. This CDR3 has 15 residues. Germline values: CDR1 LNHDA, CDR2 SQIVND (reference sequence). In DNA, the CDR3 is TGTGCCAGTAGTATCCTACGATCTGGGGCCAACGTCCTGACTTTC. This sequence encodes CASSILRSGANVLTF.

The chain joins TRBV10-3 to TRBJ2-1; no definite D call. Trimming cost V 8 bases and J 10 bases, with 9 bases left between them. Germline V gene lookup returns CDR1 ENHRY and CDR2 SYGVKD. This CDR3 is built from 10 residues. As DNA, the CDR3 is TGTGCCATCGGAACCAGGGAGCAGTTCTTC. The encoded protein is CAIGTREQFF.

As DNA, the CDR3 is TGCGCGGGGTCTCCCCAAAGCTCCTACGAGCAGTACTTC. Its protein is CAGSPQSSYEQYF. The gene calls are TRBV10-2 and TRBJ2-7; no clear D gene. The CDR3 is 13 amino acids. CDR1 is WSHSY and CDR2 is SAAADI in the germline V gene.

The chain uses TRBV10-1 and TRBJ2-7; no definite D call. The germline V and J ends were trimmed by 1 base and 0 bases, with 7 bases remaining between them. The CDR3 contains 14 residues. Germline V lookup: CDR1 WNHNN, CDR2 SYGVQD (reference sequence). CDR3 protein: CASSEYGFSYEQYF. The CDR3 DNA sequence: TGCGCCAGCAGTGAGTACGGCTTCTCCTACGAGCAGTACTTC.

The rearrangement links TRBV20-1 to TRBJ1-3; no clear D. CDR1 and CDR2 (germline): DFQATT, SNEGSKA (reference sequence). This CDR3 has 11 amino acids. Deletions cut 3 bases from V and 9 bases from J, with 9 bases between. The CDR3 nucleotides read TGCAGTGCTAGTGAATTAGGCACCATATATTTT. This encodes CSASELGTIYF.

This chain connects TRBV7-8 to TRBJ2-1, with 12 bases identical to TRBD2. V shed 0 bases, J shed 7 bases, and the junction held 4 bases outside the gene matches. CDR1 and CDR2 (germline): SGHVS, FQNEAQ. This CDR3 is built from 16 residues. CDR3 nucleotides: TGTGCCAGCAGCTTAGCGTCTAGCGGGGGGGCTAATGAGCAGTTCTTC. Residues: CASSLASSGGANEQFF.

The V gene is TRBV14, the J gene TRBJ2-7; 9 nucleotides agree with TRBD2. V gave up 1 base and J gave up 7 bases; unmatched junction bases: 17. The germline gives CDR1 SGHDN, CDR2 FVKESK. This CDR3 is 18 amino acids long. The CDR3 DNA reads as TGTGCCAGCAGCCAAGTGGCTAGCGGGGCCCTACTTAGACCGGAGCAGTACTTC. This translates into CASSQVASGALLRPEQYF. The full variable domain, rest sourced from reference TRBV14 and TRBJ2-7, is EAGVTQFPSHSVIEKGQTVTLRCDPISGHDNLYWYRRVMGKEIKFLLHFVKESKQDESGMPNNRFLAERTGGTYSTLKVQPAELEDSGVYFCASSQVASGALLRPEQYFGPGTRLTVT.

V is TRBV11-2 and J is TRBJ2-3; D is unresolved. V was cut by 3 bases and J by 0 bases, with 10 bases left in between. The CDR3 length is 15 residues. Germline CDR1 is SGHAT and CDR2 is FQNNGV. CDR3 DNA: TGTGCCAGCAGCTTCACGGCTGCTAGCACAGATACGCAGTATTTT. Its translation is CASSFTAASTDTQYF.

The rearrangement links TRBV19 to TRBJ2-5; 10 bases fit TRBD2. Germline trimming cut 5 bases from V and 5 bases from J; bases unmatched to any gene: 8. CDR3 length equals 15 residues. Germline V gene data show CDR1 as LNHDA and CDR2 as SQIVND (reference sequence). This CDR3 is CASSESGRALETQYF. The CDR3 DNA is TGTGCCAGTAGTGAGAGCGGGAGGGCCTTGGAGACCCAGTACTTC.

Only a few counts were recorded for this clone. This chain links TRBV7-2 with TRBJ1-1; D remains ambiguous. V was clipped by 2 bases and J by 4 bases, with 8 bases between them. CDR1 is SGHTA and CDR2 is FQGNSA in the germline V gene. There are 13 residues in the CDR3. Here the CDR3 reads CASSLSGATEAFF. CDR3 sequence (DNA): TGTGCCAGCAGCTTATCGGGTGCCACTGAAGCTTTCTTT.

The chain has TRBV10-1 and TRBJ2-3; D is uncertain. With 5 bases removed from V and 4 bases from J, the gap between germline ends came to 7 bases. The CDR3 runs to 12 residues. Per germline, CDR1 WNHNN and CDR2 SYGVQD (reference sequence). This chain's CDR3 is CASSKGADTQYF. As DNA, the CDR3 is TGCGCCAGCAGTAAGGGTGCAGATACGCAGTATTTT.

A few counts support this clone. This sequence joins TRBV18 and TRBJ1-1; D is unclear. This CDR3 region has 13 residues. V lost 3 bases to trimming and J lost 2 bases, with 7 bases between them. The germline CDR1 and CDR2 sequences are KGHSH and LQKENI. CDR3 bases: TGTGCCAGCTCACCGGTCGCAAACACTGAAGCTTTCTTT. Protein sequence: CASSPVANTEAFF.

The chain couples TRBV7-2 to TRBJ2-3; 8 nucleotides match TRBD1. Per the germline V gene, CDR1 is SGHTA and CDR2 is FQGNSA. CDR3 size: 17 residues. V lost 4 bases, J lost 0 bases, and 9 bases stayed unmatched. This chain's CDR3 is CASSSKQGGPSTDTQYF. In DNA form, the CDR3 reads TGTGCCAGCAGCTCAAAACAGGGGGGCCCTAGCACAGATACGCAGTATTTT.